One and the same sample provided the 23 T cell receptor beta chains below, sequenced in a study of T-cell memory formation after mild COVID-19. MiXCR, applied by TCRdb to the 5' RACE reads, yields one record per CDR3 protein. Seen here are roughly 260,000 distinct CDR3 sequences, 15% to 20% observed once, and the top ten hold about 3.5%. The sequenced sample consisted of PBMCs or a T cell subset sorted from them (not recorded which). The receptor source for this set is a man between 18 and 29 years old who had mild COVID-19 (a few samples of this study predate the infection). Cell type and time point are not known.

Only a few counts were recorded for this clonotype. The genes are TRBV4-2 and TRBJ1-1; D perhaps matches TRBD1 (6 bases). This CDR3 has 19 residues. Germline V gives CDR1 LGHNA, CDR2 YNFKEQ. Trimming removed 2 bases at V and 0 bases at J, with 22 bases between. The CDR3 reads CASSQPLILGDRLNTEAFF. In DNA, the CDR3 is TGTGCCAGCAGCCAACCGCTCATATTGGGCGACAGGCTGAACACTGAAGCTTTCTTT.

This clonotype was seen a handful of times. The chain recombines TRBV11-2 with TRBJ1-1; D gene unclear. The CDR3 covers 18 residues. CDR1 SGHAT and CDR2 FQNNGV come from the germline V gene. Trimming left V 2 bases short and J 4 bases short, with 23 bases between. The CDR3 sequence: CASSLLVSGKDRGTEAFF. The CDR3 nucleotides are TGTGCCAGCAGCTTATTAGTTTCGGGGAAGGATAGAGGCACTGAAGCTTTCTTT.

This clonotype was seen ten or more times. The V call is TRBV12-3 or TRBV12-4, the J call TRBJ2-1; possible D gene TRBD2, 5 bases. This CDR3 is built from 13 residues. The germline V and J ends were trimmed by 1 base and 9 bases, with 10 bases remaining between them. CDR3 nucleotide sequence: TGTGCCAGCAGTTTAGGGGCCGCGGGTGAGCAGTTCTTC. This codes for CASSLGAAGEQFF.

This clonotype was found a few times. This rearrangement joins TRBV10-3 to TRBJ2-1, with D possibly TRBD2 on 6 matching bases. This CDR3 contains 16 residues. Trimming took off 3 bases at V and 2 bases at J, with 14 bases between the two ends. The V gene's germline CDR1 is ENHRY and CDR2 SYGVKD. CDR3 sequence: CAISDRGLTTYNEQFF. The CDR3 nucleotides are TGTGCCATCAGTGACAGAGGACTAACGACCTACAATGAGCAGTTCTTC.

This clonotype was observed a handful of times. This rearrangement joins TRBV14 to TRBJ2-2; D may be TRBD2 (6 bases). The V and J ends lost 3 bases and 7 bases respectively, with 12 bases between them. The CDR3 consists of 14 residues. CDR1 SGHDN and CDR2 FVKESK come from the germline V gene. In nucleotides, the CDR3 is TGTGCCAGCAGCCACGGGGGTGCCGGCGGGGAGCTGTTTTTT. Protein: CASSHGGAGGELFF.

This clonotype was detected ten times or more. This chain links TRBV12-3 or TRBV12-4 with TRBJ2-2; D is perhaps TRBD1 (6 bases). This CDR3 has 16 amino acids. The V and J ends lost 8 bases and 2 bases respectively, with 18 bases between them. The CDR3 DNA is TGTGCCAGCGGCGATCCGGGACACAGAAACACCGGGGAGCTGTTTTTT. Translation gives CASGDPGHRNTGELFF.

This clonotype was recorded a few times. The chain couples TRBV28 to TRBJ1-5, with 9 nucleotides matching TRBD1. Per germline, CDR1 MDHEN and CDR2 SYDVKM. Trimming at V came to 2 bases and at J to 5 bases, leaving 16 bases not matched to a gene. CDR3 length equals 19 residues. The CDR3 DNA sequence: TGTGCCAGCAGTTTAATCGTGTTTGGACAGGGGATTTCCGATCAGCCCCAGCATTTT. Protein: CASSLIVFGQGISDQPQHF.

The chain joins TRBV10-3 to TRBJ1-2, with D possibly being TRBD1 (6 bases). Deletions cut 10 bases from V and 2 bases from J, with 20 bases between. The CDR3 contains 15 residues. CDR1 and CDR2 from the germline V gene are ENHRY and SYGVKD. The DNA for the CDR3 is TGTGCCAGCGGCACTATGGGGGCTCCGAACTATGGCTACACCTTC. It yields the protein CASGTMGAPNYGYTF.

This chain joins TRBV6-1 and TRBJ2-6; perhaps TRBD2 as D (7 bases). V was clipped by 2 bases and J by 13 bases, with 24 bases between them. CDR3 length equals 17 residues. Germline V gene data show CDR1 as MNHNS and CDR2 as SASEGT. The CDR3 DNA is TGTGCCAGCAGTGAAAGGGGGGGGCTCCCTCCCAAGAGTGTCCTGACTTTC. This gives the protein CASSERGGLPPKSVLTF.

The chain carries TRBV20-1 and TRBJ2-7; TRBD1 agrees at 8 bases. The length of the CDR3 is 13 residues. J lost 7 bases, V lost 5 bases, and 10 bases had no gene match. The germline V gene encodes CDR1 DFQATT and CDR2 SNEGSKA (reference sequence). As DNA, the CDR3 is TGCAGTGCTCCGGGTCAGGGGGCGCGGGAGCAGTACTTC. Amino acids: CSAPGQGAREQYF.

The chain recombines TRBV10-3 with TRBJ1-2; TRBD1 might be the D (5 bases). Germline values: CDR1 ENHRY, CDR2 SYGVKD. This CDR3 is 14 amino acids long. V was clipped by 2 bases and J by 3 bases, with 10 bases between them. CDR3 sequence reads: CAISEDGGYYGYTF. The CDR3 coding sequence is TGTGCCATCAGTGAGGACGGGGGGTACTATGGCTACACCTTC.

As regards this clonotype: Just one base apart from a much larger clone, this may be a read error. The chain has TRBV7-9 and TRBJ2-1; TRBD2 matches 9 bases. Germline assignment: CDR1 SEHNR and CDR2 FQNEAQ (reference sequence). The CDR3 sequence is 16 residues long. This chain's CDR3 is CASSRIAGDRYNAQFF. In DNA, the CDR3 is TGTGCCAGCAGCCGCATAGCGGGGGACCGGTACAATGCGCAGTTCTTC.

This chain joins TRBV7-7 and TRBJ2-2; 9 positions match TRBD2. The germline gives CDR1 SSHAT, CDR2 FNYEAQ (reference sequence). CDR3 size: 17 residues. CDR3 sequence reads: CASGGGALAGDTGELFF. The DNA of the CDR3 is TGTGCTAGCGGCGGGGGCGCCTTAGCGGGGGACACCGGGGAGCTGTTTTTT.

This rearrangement joins TRBV2 to TRBJ1-6; no definite D call. Germline assignment: CDR1 SNHLY and CDR2 FYNNEI. Trimming stripped 4 bases from V and 7 bases from J, with 11 bases between. The CDR3 has 14 residues. The CDR3 coding sequence is TGTGCCAGCAGTGTCAGAGCGCCGAATTCACCCCTCCACTTT. It specifies CASSVRAPNSPLHF.

This clonotype appeared a few times. This chain uses TRBV7-2 with TRBJ2-5; either TRBD1 or TRBD2 may supply D (5 bases each). CDR3 length: 15 amino acids. The ends were cut back, 2 bases at V and 5 bases at J, with 15 bases in the middle. CDR1 is SGHTA and CDR2 is FQGNSA in the germline V gene. CDR3 loop: CASSLSRGEGETQYF. Written as DNA, the CDR3 is TGTGCCAGCAGCTTAAGTCGAGGGGAAGGGGAGACCCAGTACTTC.

This clonotype was found a few times. The chain links TRBV4-3 to TRBJ1-1; D not resolved. This CDR3 has 13 amino acids. The V and J ends lost 4 bases and 5 bases respectively, with 11 bases between them. The germline CDR1 and CDR2 sequences are LGHNA and YSLEER. The CDR3 region has the DNA TGCGCCAGCAGCCCTCAGCTGGGGACTGAAGCTTTCTTT. Protein sequence: CASSPQLGTEAFF.

This clonotype was recorded at least ten times. The chain is built from TRBV7-9 and TRBJ2-3, with D uncertain. CDR1 is SEHNR, CDR2 FQNEAQ, per germline (reference sequence). The CDR3 length is 15 residues. With 3 bases removed from V and 2 bases from J, the gap between germline ends came to 12 bases. CDR3 DNA: TGTGCCAGCAGCTTCGGCACGGACCCCACAGATACGCAGTATTTT. It translates to CASSFGTDPTDTQYF.

This clonotype was observed a few times. V gene TRBV2 combines with J gene TRBJ1-1; the D gene is possibly TRBD1 (6 bases). The CDR3 is 14 amino acids. The V end lost 10 bases, the J end lost 0 bases, and 15 bases lay between the germline ends. Germline loops: CDR1 SNHLY, CDR2 FYNNEI. CDR3 sequence reads: CANPTGRLNTEAFF. In DNA form, the CDR3 reads TGTGCCAACCCGACAGGTCGCCTGAACACTGAAGCTTTCTTT.

The V call is TRBV5-1, the J call TRBJ2-1, with 7 bases matching TRBD1. CDR1 and CDR2 from the germline V gene are SGHRS and YFSETQ. V gave up 7 bases and J gave up 3 bases; unmatched junction bases: 4. There are 13 residues in the CDR3. As DNA, the CDR3 is TGCGCCAGCCAGGGGGTAGGCTACAATGAGCAGTTCTTC. This codes for CASQGVGYNEQFF.

In this sample, this clonotype turned up many times. CDR3 in DNA: TGCAGTGCTAGAGTGGGAGAGACCCAGTACTTC. This codes for CSARVGETQYF. The chain is built from TRBV20-1 and TRBJ2-5; no firm D call. Trimming left V 1 base short and J 4 bases short, with 4 bases between. The V gene's germline CDR1 is DFQATT and CDR2 SNEGSKA (reference sequence). This CDR3 has 11 amino acids.

This chain connects TRBV7-3 to TRBJ2-1; 7 bases match TRBD2. With V trimmed by 3 bases and J by 3 bases, 5 bases remained unmatched. Germline lookup yields CDR1 SGHTA and CDR2 FQGTGA. The CDR3 runs 15 residues. CDR3 coding DNA: TGTGCCAGCAGCTTGGGCGGGGGTTTCTACAATGAGCAGTTCTTC. As protein: CASSLGGGFYNEQFF.

The chain links TRBV2 to TRBJ2-3; D may match TRBD1 or TRBD2 (6 bases each). The CDR3 extends over 15 amino acids. V lost 1 base and J lost 6, with 14 bases in between. Germline V gene data show CDR1 as SNHLY and CDR2 as FYNNEI. The CDR3 is CASSEGGGPADTQYF. Here the CDR3 DNA reads TGTGCCAGCAGTGAAGGAGGGGGGCCGGCGGATACGCAGTATTTT. Complete variable domain (other parts from reference TRBV2 and TRBJ2-3): EPEVTQTPSHQVTQMGQEVILRCVPISNHLYFYWYRQILGQKVEFLVSFYNNEISEKSEIFDDQFSVERPDGSNFTLKIRSTKLEDSAMYFCASSEGGGPADTQYFGPGTRLTVL.

This clonotype has more than one count but fewer than ten. The chain recombines TRBV5-5 with TRBJ1-1; the match to TRBD1 covers 7 bases. V lost 4 bases, J lost 4 bases, and 10 bases stayed unmatched. CDR3 length: 15 amino acids. The germline gives CDR1 SGHKS, CDR2 YYEKEE (reference sequence). CDR3 sequence: CASSGEGGLSTEAFF. The DNA of the CDR3 is TGTGCCAGCAGCGGAGAAGGGGGCCTGAGCACTGAAGCTTTCTTT.